This note documents a single T cell receptor (beta chain) sequence. The antigen is unknown. Measured with immunoSEQ multiplex PCR; TCRdb has only the in-frame clones, and not every one. The table shows approximately 140,000 clones, with about nine tenths occurring only once. This entry comes from a study of Ad26.COV2.S vaccination and SARS-CoV-2 variants. Study observations and caveats: Relative to placebo recipients, vaccine recipients exhibited elevated spike-specific TCR breadth.

CDR1 LNHDA and CDR2 SQIVND come from the germline V gene (reference sequence). The CDR3 is 16 residues long. Trimming removed 4 bases at V and 1 base at J, with 16 bases between. The receptor comes from a human donor who had recovered from COVID-19. Sequenced here: peripheral blood, sampled after recovery from COVID-19. V gene TRBV19 combines with J gene TRBJ1-1; D possibly corresponds to TRBD1 (6 bases). This chain's CDR3 is CASSSSFGGPNTEAFF. For the CDR3, the DNA is TGTGCCAGTAGTAGCTCCTTCGGGGGGCCGAACACTGAAGCTTTCTTT.